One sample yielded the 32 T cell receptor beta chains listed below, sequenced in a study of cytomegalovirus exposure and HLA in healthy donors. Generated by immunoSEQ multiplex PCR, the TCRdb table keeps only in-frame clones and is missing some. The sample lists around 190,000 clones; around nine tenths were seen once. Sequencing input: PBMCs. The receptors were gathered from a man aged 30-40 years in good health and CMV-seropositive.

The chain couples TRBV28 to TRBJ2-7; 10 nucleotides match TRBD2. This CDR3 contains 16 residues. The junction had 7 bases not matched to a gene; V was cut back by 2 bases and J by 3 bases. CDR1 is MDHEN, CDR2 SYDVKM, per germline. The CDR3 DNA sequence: TGTGCCAGCAGTTTAACAGGACTAGCGGCAAACTACGAGCAGTACTTC. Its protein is CASSLTGLAANYEQYF.

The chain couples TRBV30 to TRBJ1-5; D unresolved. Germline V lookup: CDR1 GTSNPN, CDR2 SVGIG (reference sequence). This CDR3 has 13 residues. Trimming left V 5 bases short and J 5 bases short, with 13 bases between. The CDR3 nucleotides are TGTGCCTGGGGGGTTAGAGGTGATCAGCCCCAGCATTTT. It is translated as CAWGVRGDQPQHF.

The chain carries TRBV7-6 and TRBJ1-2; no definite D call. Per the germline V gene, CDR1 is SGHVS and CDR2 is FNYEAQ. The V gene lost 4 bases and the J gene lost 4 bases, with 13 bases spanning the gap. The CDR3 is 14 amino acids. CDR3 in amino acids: CASSSGLGVYGYTF. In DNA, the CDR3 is TGTGCCAGCAGCTCGGGCCTTGGGGTCTATGGCTACACCTTC.

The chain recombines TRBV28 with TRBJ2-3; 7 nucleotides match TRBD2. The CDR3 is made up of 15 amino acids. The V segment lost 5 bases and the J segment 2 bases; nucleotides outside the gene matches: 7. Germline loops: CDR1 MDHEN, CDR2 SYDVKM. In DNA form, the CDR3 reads TGTGCCAGCAGTCCCAGGACTAGTACCACAGATACGCAGTATTTT. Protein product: CASSPRTSTTDTQYF.

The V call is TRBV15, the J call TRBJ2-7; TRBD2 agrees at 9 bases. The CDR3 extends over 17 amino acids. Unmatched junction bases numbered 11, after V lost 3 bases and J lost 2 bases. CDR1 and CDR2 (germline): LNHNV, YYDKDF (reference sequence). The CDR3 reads CATSRVRLGTSTYEQYF. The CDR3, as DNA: TGTGCCACCAGCAGGGTTAGGCTGGGGACTAGCACCTACGAGCAGTACTTC.

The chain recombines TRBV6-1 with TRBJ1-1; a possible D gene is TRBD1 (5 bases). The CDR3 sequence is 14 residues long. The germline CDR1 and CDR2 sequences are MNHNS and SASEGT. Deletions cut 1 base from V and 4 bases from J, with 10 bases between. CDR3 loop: CASSEGQRGTEAFF. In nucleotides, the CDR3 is TGTGCCAGCAGTGAAGGGCAGAGGGGCACTGAAGCTTTCTTT.

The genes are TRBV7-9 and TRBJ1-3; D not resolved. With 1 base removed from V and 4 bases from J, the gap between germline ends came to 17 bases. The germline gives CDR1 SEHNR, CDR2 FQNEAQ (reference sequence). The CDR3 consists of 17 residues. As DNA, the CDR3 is TGTGCCAGCAGCTTAGTCTCGTTGGGTCTGGACGGAAACACCATATATTTT. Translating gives CASSLVSLGLDGNTIYF.

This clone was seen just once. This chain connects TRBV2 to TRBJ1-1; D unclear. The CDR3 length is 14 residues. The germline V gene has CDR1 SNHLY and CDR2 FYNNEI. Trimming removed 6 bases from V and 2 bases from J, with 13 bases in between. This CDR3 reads CASSDPGGNTEAFF. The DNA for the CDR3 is TGTGCCAGCAGCGACCCGGGAGGCAACACTGAAGCTTTCTTT.

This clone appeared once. CDR3 nucleotides: TGCGCCAGCAGCCAAGGAGGGGGGGATTTCTATGGCTACACCTTC. This codes for CASSQGGGDFYGYTF. V usage is TRBV4-1 and J usage is TRBJ1-2; tentatively, D is TRBD1 (6 bases). The germline CDR1 and CDR2 sequences are MGHRA and YSYEKL. CDR3 length: 15 amino acids. V shed 1 base and J shed 4 bases, with 13 bases lying between them.

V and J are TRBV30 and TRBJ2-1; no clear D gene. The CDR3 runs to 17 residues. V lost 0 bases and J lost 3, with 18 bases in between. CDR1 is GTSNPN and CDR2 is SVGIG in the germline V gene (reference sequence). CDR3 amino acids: CAWSVKEWAKRYNEQFF. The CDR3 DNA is TGTGCCTGGAGTGTAAAAGAGTGGGCCAAGCGCTACAATGAGCAGTTCTTC.

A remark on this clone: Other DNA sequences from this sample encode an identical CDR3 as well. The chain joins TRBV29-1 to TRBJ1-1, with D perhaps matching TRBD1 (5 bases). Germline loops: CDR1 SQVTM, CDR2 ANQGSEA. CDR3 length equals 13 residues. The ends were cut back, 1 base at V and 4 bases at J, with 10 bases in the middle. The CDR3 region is CSVEASRATEAFF. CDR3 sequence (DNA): TGCAGCGTTGAAGCCAGCAGGGCCACTGAAGCTTTCTTT.

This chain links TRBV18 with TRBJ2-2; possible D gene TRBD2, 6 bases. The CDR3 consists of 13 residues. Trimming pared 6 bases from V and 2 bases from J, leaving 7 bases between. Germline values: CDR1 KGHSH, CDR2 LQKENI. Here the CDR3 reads CASSSGNTGELFF. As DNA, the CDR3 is TGTGCCAGCTCTAGCGGAAACACCGGGGAGCTGTTTTTT. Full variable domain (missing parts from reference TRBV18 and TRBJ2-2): NAGVMQNPRHLVRRRGQEARLRCSPMKGHSHVYWYRQLPEEGLKFMVYLQKENIIDESGMPKERFSAEFPKEGPSILRIQQVVRGDSAAYFCASSSGNTGELFFGEGSRLTVL.

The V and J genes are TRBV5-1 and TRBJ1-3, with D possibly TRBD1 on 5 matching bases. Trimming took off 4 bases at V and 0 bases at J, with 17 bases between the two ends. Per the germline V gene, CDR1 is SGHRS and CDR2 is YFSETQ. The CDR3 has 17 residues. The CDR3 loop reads CASSHSWPGFSGNTIYF. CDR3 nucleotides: TGCGCCAGCAGCCACAGCTGGCCAGGGTTCTCTGGAAACACCATATATTTT.

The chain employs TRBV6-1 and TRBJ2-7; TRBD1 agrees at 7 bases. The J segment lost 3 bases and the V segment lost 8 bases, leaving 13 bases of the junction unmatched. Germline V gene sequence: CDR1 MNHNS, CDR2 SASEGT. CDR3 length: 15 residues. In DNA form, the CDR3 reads TGTGCCAGCTCCGTCCGGGACAGCCGTTTCTACGAGCAGTACTTC. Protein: CASSVRDSRFYEQYF.

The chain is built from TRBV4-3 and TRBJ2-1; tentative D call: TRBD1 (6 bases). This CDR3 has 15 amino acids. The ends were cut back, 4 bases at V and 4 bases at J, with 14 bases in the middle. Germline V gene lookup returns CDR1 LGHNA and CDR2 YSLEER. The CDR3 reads CASSRGRQVYNEQFF. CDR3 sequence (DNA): TGCGCCAGCAGCCGGGGGAGACAGGTTTACAATGAGCAGTTCTTC.

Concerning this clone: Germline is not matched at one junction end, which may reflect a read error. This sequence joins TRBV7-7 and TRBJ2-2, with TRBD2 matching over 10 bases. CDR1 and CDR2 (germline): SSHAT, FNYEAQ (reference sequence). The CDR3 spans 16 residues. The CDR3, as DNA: TGTGCTAGCAGCTTAGGACTAGCGGAGGCTACCGGGGAGCTGTTTTTT. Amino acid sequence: CASSLGLAEATGELFF.

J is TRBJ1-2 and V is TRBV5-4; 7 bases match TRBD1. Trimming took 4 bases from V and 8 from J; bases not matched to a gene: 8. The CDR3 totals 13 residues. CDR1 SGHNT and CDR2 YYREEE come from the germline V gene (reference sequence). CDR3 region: CASSLSGGEGYTF. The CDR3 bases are TGTGCCAGCAGCCTCTCAGGGGGGGAAGGCTACACCTTC.

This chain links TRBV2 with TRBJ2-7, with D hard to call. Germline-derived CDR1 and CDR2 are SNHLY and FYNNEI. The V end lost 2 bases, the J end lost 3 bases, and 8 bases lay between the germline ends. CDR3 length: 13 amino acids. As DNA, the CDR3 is TGTGCCAGCAGTGAATCTAAAATCTACGAGCAGTACTTC. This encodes CASSESKIYEQYF.

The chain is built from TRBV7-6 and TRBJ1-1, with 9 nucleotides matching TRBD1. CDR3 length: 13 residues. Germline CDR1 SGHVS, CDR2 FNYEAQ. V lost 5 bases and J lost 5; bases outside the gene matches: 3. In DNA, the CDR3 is TGTGCCAGCAGCCGGGACAGGGAGACTGAAGCTTTCTTT. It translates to CASSRDRETEAFF.

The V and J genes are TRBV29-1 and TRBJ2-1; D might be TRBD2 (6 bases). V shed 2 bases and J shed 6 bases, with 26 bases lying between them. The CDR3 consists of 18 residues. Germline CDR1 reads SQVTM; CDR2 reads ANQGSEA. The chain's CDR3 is CSVERRGNYRSTGNEQFF. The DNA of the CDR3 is TGCAGCGTTGAAAGGAGGGGTAATTATAGGAGCACGGGCAATGAGCAGTTCTTC.

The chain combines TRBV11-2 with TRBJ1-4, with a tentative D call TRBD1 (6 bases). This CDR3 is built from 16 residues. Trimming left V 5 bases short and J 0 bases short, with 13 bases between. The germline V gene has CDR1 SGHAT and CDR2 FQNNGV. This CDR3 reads CASSHRDTATNEKLFF. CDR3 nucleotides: TGTGCCAGCAGCCACAGGGACACGGCAACTAATGAAAAACTGTTTTTT.

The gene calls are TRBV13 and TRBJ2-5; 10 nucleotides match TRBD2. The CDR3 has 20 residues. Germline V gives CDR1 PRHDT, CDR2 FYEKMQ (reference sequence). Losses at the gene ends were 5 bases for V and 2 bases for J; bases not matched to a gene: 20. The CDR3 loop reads CASSPGIELAGHHRQETQYF. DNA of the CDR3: TGTGCCAGCAGCCCAGGGATAGAACTAGCGGGGCACCACCGACAAGAGACCCAGTACTTC.

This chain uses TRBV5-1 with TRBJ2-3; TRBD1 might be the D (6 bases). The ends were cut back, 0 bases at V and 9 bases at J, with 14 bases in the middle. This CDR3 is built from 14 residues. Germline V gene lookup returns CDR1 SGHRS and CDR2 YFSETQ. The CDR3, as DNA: TGCGCCAGCAGCTTGGGGAAACCAGGGGACACGCAGTATTTT. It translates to CASSLGKPGDTQYF.

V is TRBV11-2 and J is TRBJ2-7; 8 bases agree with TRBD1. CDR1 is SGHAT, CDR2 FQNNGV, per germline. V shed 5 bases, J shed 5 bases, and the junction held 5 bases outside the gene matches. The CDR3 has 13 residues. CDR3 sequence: CASSHGQGHEQYF. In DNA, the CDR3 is TGTGCCAGCAGCCACGGACAGGGACACGAGCAGTACTTC.

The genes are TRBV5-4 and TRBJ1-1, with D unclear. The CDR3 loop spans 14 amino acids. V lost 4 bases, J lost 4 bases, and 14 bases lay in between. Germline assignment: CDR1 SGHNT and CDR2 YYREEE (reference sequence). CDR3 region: CASSAAVGGTEAFF. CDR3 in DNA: TGTGCCAGCAGCGCGGCCGTTGGCGGCACTGAAGCTTTCTTT.

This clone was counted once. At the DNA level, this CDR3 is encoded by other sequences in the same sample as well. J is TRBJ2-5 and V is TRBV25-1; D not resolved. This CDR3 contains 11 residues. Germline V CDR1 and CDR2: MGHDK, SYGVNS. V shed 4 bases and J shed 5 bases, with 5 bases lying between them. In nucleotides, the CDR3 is TGTGCCAGCAGTGTTGGGGAGACCCAGTACTTC. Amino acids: CASSVGETQYF.

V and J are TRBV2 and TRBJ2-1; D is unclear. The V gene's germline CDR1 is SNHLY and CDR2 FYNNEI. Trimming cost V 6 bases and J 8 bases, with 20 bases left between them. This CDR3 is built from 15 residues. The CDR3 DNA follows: TGTGCCAGCAGGGATGATGGCCCCCTTGGGCATGAGCAGTTCTTC. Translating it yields CASRDDGPLGHEQFF.

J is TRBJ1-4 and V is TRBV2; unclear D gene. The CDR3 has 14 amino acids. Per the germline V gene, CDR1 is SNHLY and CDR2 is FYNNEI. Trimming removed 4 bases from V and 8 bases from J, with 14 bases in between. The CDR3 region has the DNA TGTGCCAGCAGTGGGGTAAGGGCCGGGGAAAAACTGTTTTTT. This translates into CASSGVRAGEKLFF.

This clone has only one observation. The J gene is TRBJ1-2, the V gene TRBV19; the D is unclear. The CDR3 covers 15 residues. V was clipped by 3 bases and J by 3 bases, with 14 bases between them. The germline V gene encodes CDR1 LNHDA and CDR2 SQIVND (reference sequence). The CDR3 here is CASSIAGPGDYGYTF. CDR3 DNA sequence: TGTGCCAGTAGTATTGCCGGTCCTGGGGACTATGGCTACACCTTC.

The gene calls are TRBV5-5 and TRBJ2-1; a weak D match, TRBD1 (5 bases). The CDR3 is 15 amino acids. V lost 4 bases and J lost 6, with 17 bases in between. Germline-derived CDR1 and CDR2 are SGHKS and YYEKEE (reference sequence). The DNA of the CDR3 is TGTGCCAGCAGCCGCGACAGAGACACAGGCAATGAGCAGTTCTTC. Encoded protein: CASSRDRDTGNEQFF.

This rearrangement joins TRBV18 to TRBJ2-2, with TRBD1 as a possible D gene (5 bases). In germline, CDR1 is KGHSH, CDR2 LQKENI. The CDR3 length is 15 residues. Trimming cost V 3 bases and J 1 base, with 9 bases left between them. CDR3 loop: CASSPGAGNTGELFF. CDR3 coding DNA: TGTGCCAGCTCACCTGGGGCAGGGAACACCGGGGAGCTGTTTTTT.

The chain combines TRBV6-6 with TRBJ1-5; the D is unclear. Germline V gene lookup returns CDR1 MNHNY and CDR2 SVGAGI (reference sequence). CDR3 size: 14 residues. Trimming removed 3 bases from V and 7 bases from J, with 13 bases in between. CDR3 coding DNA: TGTGCCAGCAGTTATCTGGCAGGCATGCAGCCCCAGCATTTT. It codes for CASSYLAGMQPQHF.